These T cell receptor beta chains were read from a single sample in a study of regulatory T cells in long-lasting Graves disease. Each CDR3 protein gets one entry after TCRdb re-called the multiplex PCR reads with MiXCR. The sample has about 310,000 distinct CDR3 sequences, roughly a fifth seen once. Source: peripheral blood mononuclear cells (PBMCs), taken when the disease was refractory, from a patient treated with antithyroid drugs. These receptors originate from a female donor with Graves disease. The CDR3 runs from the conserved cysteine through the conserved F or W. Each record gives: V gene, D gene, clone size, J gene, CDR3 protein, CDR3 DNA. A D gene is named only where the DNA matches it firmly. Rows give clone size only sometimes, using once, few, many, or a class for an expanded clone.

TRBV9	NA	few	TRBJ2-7	CASSVTGTTLDEQYF	TGTGCCAGCAGCGTGACAGGGACTACTCTGGACGAGCAGTACTTC
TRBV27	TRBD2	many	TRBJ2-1	CASSLPGGFSYNEQFF	TGTGCCAGCAGTTTACCGGGGGGATTCTCCTACAATGAGCAGTTCTTC
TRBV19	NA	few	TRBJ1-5	CASSIDAYSNQPQHF	TGTGCCAGTAGTATTGACGCATATAGCAATCAGCCCCAGCATTTT
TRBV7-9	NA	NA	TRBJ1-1	CASSFFGGNMNTEAFF	TGTGCCAGCAGCTTCTTCGGGGGCAATATGAACACTGAAGCTTTCTTT
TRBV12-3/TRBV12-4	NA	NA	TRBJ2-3	CASSPLSGSTDTQYF	TGTGCCAGCAGTCCCCTCAGCGGTAGCACAGATACGCAGTATTTT
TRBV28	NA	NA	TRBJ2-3	CASSDAIEGDRTDTQYF	TGTGCCAGCAGCGATGCCATTGAGGGGGATCGCACAGATACGCAGTATTTT
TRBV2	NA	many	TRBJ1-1	CASSEAGGMNTEAFF	TGTGCCAGCAGTGAAGCAGGGGGAATGAACACTGAAGCTTTCTTT
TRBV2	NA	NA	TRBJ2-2	CASSEVDVANTGELFF	TGTGCCAGCAGTGAAGTGGACGTCGCGAACACCGGGGAGCTGTTTTTT
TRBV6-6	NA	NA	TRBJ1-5	CASSYSRGWQVQPQHF	TGTGCCAGCAGTTACTCGAGGGGTTGGCAGGTCCAGCCCCAGCATTTT
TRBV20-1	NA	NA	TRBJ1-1	CSARDYGRMNTEAFF	TGCAGTGCTAGAGATTACGGACGGATGAACACTGAAGCTTTCTTT
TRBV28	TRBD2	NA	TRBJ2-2	CASTNPSGATGELFF	TGTGCCAGCACCAATCCTAGCGGAGCCACCGGGGAGCTGTTTTTT
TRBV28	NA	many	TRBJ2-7	CASSPVTLSYEQYF	TGTGCCAGCAGCCCCGTGACCCTCTCCTACGAGCAGTACTTC
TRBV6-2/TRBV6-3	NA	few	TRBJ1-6	CASSPRDTMTLHNSPLHF	TGTGCCAGCAGTCCCCGGGACACCATGACTCTACATAATTCACCCCTCCACTTT
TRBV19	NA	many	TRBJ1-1	CASSNGPTMNTEAFF	TGTGCCAGTAGTAATGGACCGACCATGAACACTGAAGCTTTCTTT
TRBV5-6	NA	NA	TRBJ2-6	CASSLRAGANVLTF	TGTGCCAGCAGCTTGCGTGCTGGGGCCAACGTCCTGACTTTC
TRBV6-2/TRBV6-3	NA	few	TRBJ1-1	CASSYEELTEAFF	TGTGCCAGCAGTTACGAGGAGTTGACTGAAGCTTTCTTT
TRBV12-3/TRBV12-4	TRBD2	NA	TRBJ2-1	CASSPGRSYNEQFF	TGTGCCAGCAGCCCCGGGAGGAGCTACAATGAGCAGTTCTTC
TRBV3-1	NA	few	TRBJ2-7	CASSPHYQNEQYF	TGTGCCAGCAGCCCACATTATCAGAACGAGCAGTACTTC
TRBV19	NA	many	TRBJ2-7	CASSMGETYEQYF	TGTGCCAGTAGTATGGGCGAGACCTACGAGCAGTACTTC
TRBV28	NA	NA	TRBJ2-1	CASGGGAYNEQFF	TGTGCCAGCGGCGGTGGGGCCTACAATGAGCAGTTCTTC
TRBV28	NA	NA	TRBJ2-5	CAITPLGQRQETRYF	TGTGCCATCACCCCCCTGGGGCAGAGACAGGAGACCCGATACTTC
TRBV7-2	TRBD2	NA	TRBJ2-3	CASSLSSGRADTQYF	TGTGCCAGCAGCTTAAGCAGCGGGAGGGCAGATACGCAGTATTTT
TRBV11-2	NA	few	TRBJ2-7	CASSLLGSTESYEQYF	TGTGCCAGCAGCTTATTGGGGTCGACCGAATCCTACGAGCAGTACTTC
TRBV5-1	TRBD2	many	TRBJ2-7	CASSSASGSGTYEQYF	TGCGCCAGCAGCTCCGCTAGCGGGAGCGGCACCTACGAGCAGTACTTC
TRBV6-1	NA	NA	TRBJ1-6	CASSGQGHETSPLHF	TGTGCCAGCAGTGGTCAGGGCCATGAAACTTCACCCCTCCACTTT
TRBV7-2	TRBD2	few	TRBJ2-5	CASSKGRAGVGETQYF	TGTGCCAGCAGCAAAGGGCGAGCGGGAGTAGGAGAGACCCAGTACTTC
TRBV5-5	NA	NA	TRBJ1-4	CASSAVNREKLFF	TGTGCCAGCAGCGCAGTCAACAGGGAAAAACTGTTTTTT
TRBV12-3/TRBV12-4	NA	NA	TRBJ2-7	CASRAEGLEQYF	TGTGCCAGCAGGGCGGAGGGACTCGAGCAGTACTTC
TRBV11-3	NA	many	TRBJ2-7	CASSLERGQINYEQYF	TGTGCCAGCAGCTTAGAAAGAGGGCAGATTAACTACGAGCAGTACTTC
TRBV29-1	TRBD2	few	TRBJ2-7	CSIILAGVGEQYF	TGCAGCATAATACTAGCGGGAGTGGGTGAGCAGTACTTC
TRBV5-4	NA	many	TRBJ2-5	CASSLAGRVETQYF	TGTGCCAGCAGCTTGGCGGGCAGGGTGGAGACCCAGTACTTC
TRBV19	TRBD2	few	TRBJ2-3	CASTDELADRTDTQYF	TGTGCCAGCACAGACGAACTAGCGGACCGCACAGATACGCAGTATTTT
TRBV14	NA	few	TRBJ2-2	CASSQFAGNTGELFF	TGTGCCAGCAGCCAATTTGCAGGGAACACCGGGGAGCTGTTTTTT
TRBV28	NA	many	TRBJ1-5	CASSFVTDYSNQPQHF	TGTGCCAGCAGTTTTGTGACAGACTATAGCAATCAGCCCCAGCATTTT
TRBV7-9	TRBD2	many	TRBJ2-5	CASSSRTSGRLTETQYF	TGTGCCAGCAGCTCCAGGACTAGCGGGAGGTTAACGGAGACCCAGTACTTC
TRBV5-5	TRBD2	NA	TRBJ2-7	CASSLLGLAGGSSYEQYF	TGTGCCAGCAGCTTGCTTGGACTAGCGGGAGGGAGCTCCTACGAGCAGTACTTC
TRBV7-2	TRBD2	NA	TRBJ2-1	CASSLGLAGGNEQFF	TGTGCCAGCAGCTTAGGACTAGCGGGAGGTAATGAGCAGTTCTTC
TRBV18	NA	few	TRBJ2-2	CASSPQGPTNTGELFF	TGTGCCAGCTCACCTCAAGGCCCAACGAACACCGGGGAGCTGTTTTTT
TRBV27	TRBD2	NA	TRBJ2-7	CASLPYGGDGISREQYF	TGTGCCAGCCTACCCTACGGGGGGGACGGTATATCGCGGGAGCAGTACTTC
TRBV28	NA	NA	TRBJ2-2	CASSWTGGGVLDAGELFF	TGTGCCAGCAGTTGGACAGGAGGAGGGGTCCTGGACGCCGGGGAGCTGTTTTTT
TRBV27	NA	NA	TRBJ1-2	CASSLIGTGPNYGYTF	TGTGCCAGCAGTTTAATAGGGACGGGACCTAACTATGGCTACACCTTC
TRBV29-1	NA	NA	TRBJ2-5	CSVETGAFVETQYF	TGCAGCGTTGAAACGGGTGCGTTCGTAGAGACCCAGTACTTC
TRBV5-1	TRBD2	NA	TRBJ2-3	CASSFLADYTDTQYF	TGCGCCAGCAGTTTCCTAGCGGACTACACAGATACGCAGTATTTT
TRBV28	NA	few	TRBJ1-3	CASSLTGPSGNTIYF	TGTGCCAGCAGTTTAACGGGACCCTCTGGAAACACCATATATTTT
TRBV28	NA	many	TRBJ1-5	CASSSRTDLSNQPQHF	TGTGCCAGCAGTTCCAGGACAGACCTTAGCAATCAGCCCCAGCATTTT
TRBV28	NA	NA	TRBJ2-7	CASSYSPVREQYF	TGTGCCAGCAGTTATTCGCCCGTCCGCGAGCAGTACTTC
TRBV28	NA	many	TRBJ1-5	CAGGRIYSNQPQHF	TGTGCCGGGGGGCGGATTTATAGCAATCAGCCCCAGCATTTT
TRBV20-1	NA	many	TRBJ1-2	CSARFDGLGYTF	TGCAGTGCTAGATTCGACGGCTTGGGCTACACCTTC
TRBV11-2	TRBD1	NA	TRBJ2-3	CASSVDRDPTDTQYF	TGTGCCAGCAGCGTTGACAGGGACCCCACAGATACGCAGTATTTT
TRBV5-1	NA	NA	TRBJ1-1	CASSPQTVNTEAFF	TGCGCCAGCAGCCCGCAGACGGTGAACACTGAAGCTTTCTTT
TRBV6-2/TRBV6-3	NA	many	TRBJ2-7	CASSYSRTVNSYEQYF	TGTGCCAGCAGTTACTCACGGACAGTTAACTCCTACGAGCAGTACTTC
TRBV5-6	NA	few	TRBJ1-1	CASSLGPGANTEAFF	TGTGCCAGCAGCTTGGGTCCGGGGGCGAACACTGAAGCTTTCTTT